The entry that follows covers one TCR beta chain sequence. Its antigen remains unidentified. The data were produced by immunoSEQ multiplex PCR, yet TCRdb's version contains in-frame clones alone and is incomplete. This sample yields about 50,000 clones, of which 82% are seen a single time; over 1.1% belongs to the top ten. The V segment lost 3 bases and the J segment 1 base; nucleotides outside the gene matches: 1. CDR1 is SGHTA, CDR2 FQGNSA, per germline. This CDR3 is built from 14 residues. This sample stems from a study of OX40 agonist ivuxolimab in advanced cancers. Study in general: As their treatment, patients were administered ivuxolimab, an agonistic anti-OX40 (CD134) antibody. The study enrolled dose-escalation patients with hepatocellular carcinoma, melanoma, renal cell or head and neck cancer. Study-wide results and limits: The work left the antigen specificity of expanded peripheral T cells undetermined. People who partly responded at 0.1-3.0 mg/kg had some of the least clonal expansion seen.

The rearrangement links TRBV7-2 to TRBJ2-5; 8 nucleotides align to TRBD2. This clonotype was obtained from an adult with an advanced solid tumor such as melanoma, head and neck, liver or kidney cancer. The sequenced sample was CD4+ or CD8+ T cells sorted from blood, obtained in a trial of the OX40 agonist ivuxolimab. CDR3 sequence reads: CASSFGGAQETQYF. CDR3 DNA sequence: TGTGCCAGCAGCTTCGGGGGGGCCCAAGAGACCCAGTACTTC.